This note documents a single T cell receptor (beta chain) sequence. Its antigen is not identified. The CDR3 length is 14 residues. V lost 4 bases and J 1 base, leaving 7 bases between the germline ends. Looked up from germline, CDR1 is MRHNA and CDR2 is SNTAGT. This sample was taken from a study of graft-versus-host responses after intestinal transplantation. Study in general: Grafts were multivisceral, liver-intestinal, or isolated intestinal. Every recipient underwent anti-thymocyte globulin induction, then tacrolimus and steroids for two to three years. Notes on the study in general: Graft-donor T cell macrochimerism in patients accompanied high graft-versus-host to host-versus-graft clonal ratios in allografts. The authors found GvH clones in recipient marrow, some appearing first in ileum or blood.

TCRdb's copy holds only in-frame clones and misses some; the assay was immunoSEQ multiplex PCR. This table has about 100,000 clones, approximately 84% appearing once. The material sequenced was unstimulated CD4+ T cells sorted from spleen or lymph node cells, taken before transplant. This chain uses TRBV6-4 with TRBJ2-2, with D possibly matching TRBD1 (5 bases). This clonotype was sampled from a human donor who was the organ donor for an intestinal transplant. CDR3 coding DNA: TGTGCCAGCAGTGTCCAGGGGAACACCGGGGAGCTGTTTTTT. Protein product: CASSVQGNTGELFF.